Given below is one T cell receptor (beta chain) in context. No antigen is known for it. The data were taken from a study of shared clonotypes between healthy human individuals. Study-wide findings and caveats: When naive CD4 clonotypes were compared across a few donors, 5% to 5.5% were shared.

Genomic DNA of every subset was divided equally among multiple immunoSEQ plates. Per the study methods: ImmunoSEQ only sent back junction sequences with no quality scores, so filtering was done differently. Using immunoSEQ multiplex PCR, the repertoire was profiled, and TCRdb retains in-frame clones only, with some absent. From that table come the V and J calls and clone size; the DNA was used to work out D and trimming. The sample holds around 2.1 million clones, 90% to 96% seen once. It was into CD45RA+ naive and CD45RA-negative memory subsets that the CD4+ cells were split. Sequencing used naive CD4+ T cells sorted from blood. The sample's subset: CD45RA+ positively selected. The clonotype originates from a young man in good health.

The CDR3 sequence: CASSLVLDRDEQYF. CDR3 sequence (DNA): TGCGCCAGCAGCTTGGTCCTGGACAGGGACGAGCAGTACTTC. The V and J genes are TRBV5-1 and TRBJ2-7; 8 bases map to TRBD1. Germline assignment: CDR1 SGHRS and CDR2 YFSETQ. J lost 5 bases, V lost 0 bases, and 4 bases had no gene match. The CDR3 is made up of 14 amino acids.